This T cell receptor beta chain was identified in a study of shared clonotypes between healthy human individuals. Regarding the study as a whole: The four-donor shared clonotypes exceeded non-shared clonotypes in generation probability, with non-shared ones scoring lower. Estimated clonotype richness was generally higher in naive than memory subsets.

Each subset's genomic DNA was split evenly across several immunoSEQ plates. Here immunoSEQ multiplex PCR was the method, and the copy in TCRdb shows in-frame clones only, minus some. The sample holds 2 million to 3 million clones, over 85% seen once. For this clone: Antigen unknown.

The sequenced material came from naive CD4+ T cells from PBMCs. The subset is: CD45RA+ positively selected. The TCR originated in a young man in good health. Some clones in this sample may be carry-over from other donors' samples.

CDR3 in amino acids: CASLFGGTDTQYF. The CDR3 bases are TGTGCCAGCCTGTTTGGGGGCACAGATACGCAGTATTTT. The V gene is TRBV28, the J gene TRBJ2-3; D remains unclear. The CDR3 contains 13 residues. Per the germline V gene, CDR1 is MDHEN and CDR2 is SYDVKM. Trimming took 8 bases from V and 1 from J, leaving 10 bases between them. Supplemented by reference TRBV28 and TRBJ2-3, the full variable domain reads DVKVTQSSRYLVKRTGEKVFLECVQDMDHENMFWYRQDPGLGLRLIYFSYDVKMKEKGDIPEGYSVSREKKERFSLILESASTNQTSMYLCASLFGGTDTQYFGPGTRLTVL.